Below, 22 T cell receptor beta chains from the same sample are listed, as sequenced in a study of blood T cell repertoires in COVID-19. Data came from immunoSEQ multiplex PCR; TCRdb stores just in-frame clones and leaves some out. The table has 400,000 to 500,000 clones, over 75% seen once. Sequenced material: PBMCs or T cells enriched from blood (not recorded which). Every receptor here comes from a woman aged 40 to 55 who had recovered from COVID-19.

V usage is TRBV12-3 or TRBV12-4 and J usage is TRBJ2-1, with D tentatively TRBD2 (6 bases). V was clipped by 4 bases and J by 3 bases, with 7 bases between them. This CDR3 has 13 residues. As DNA, the CDR3 is TGTGCCAGCAGTTACGGGAGCTACAATGAGCAGTTCTTC. Protein product: CASSYGSYNEQFF.

The chain has TRBV12-3 or TRBV12-4 and TRBJ1-2; 8 bases match TRBD1. The CDR3 extends over 12 amino acids. The V gene end was trimmed by 6 bases and the J gene end by 4 bases; junction bases not matched to a gene: 1. CDR3 amino acids: CASRDRVYGYTF. DNA for the CDR3: TGTGCCAGCAGGGACAGGGTCTATGGCTACACCTTC.

V is TRBV27 and J is TRBJ2-3; 11 bases are shared with TRBD2. V shed 5 bases, J shed 2 bases, and the junction held 6 bases outside the gene matches. Germline CDR1 MNHEY, CDR2 SMNVEV (reference sequence). The CDR3 totals 16 residues. CDR3 residues: CASSINSGRATDTQYF. CDR3 coding DNA: TGTGCCAGCAGTATCAATAGCGGGAGGGCCACAGATACGCAGTATTTT.

The chain couples TRBV6-1 to TRBJ1-2; the D is unclear. Trimming shortened V by 2 bases and J by 3 bases, and 4 bases separated the two germline ends. Germline lookup yields CDR1 MNHNS and CDR2 SASEGT. This CDR3 contains 12 residues. The CDR3 DNA is TGTGCCAGCAGTGAAACGGACTATGGCTACACCTTC. Protein product: CASSETDYGYTF.

The rearrangement joins TRBV27 to TRBJ1-3; D ambiguous. Germline V gene sequence: CDR1 MNHEY, CDR2 SMNVEV (reference sequence). The CDR3 is made up of 13 amino acids. V was cut by 6 bases and J by 0 bases, with 6 bases left in between. CDR3 nucleotides: TGTGCCAGCAGGCCCAGCTCTGGAAACACCATATATTTT. This translates into CASRPSSGNTIYF.

The chain recombines TRBV18 with TRBJ1-1; D is unresolved. Germline assignment: CDR1 KGHSH and CDR2 LQKENI. The CDR3 totals 14 residues. Trimming took 6 bases from V and 3 from J, leaving 14 bases between them. The CDR3 DNA is TGTGCCAGCTCCACCGCCGGTTTGGACACTGAAGCTTTCTTT. Protein product: CASSTAGLDTEAFF.

This clone has a count of ten or more. The chain couples TRBV21-1 to TRBJ1-1; the D call TRBD1 from the table was never checked on the DNA. TRBV21-1 represents a pseudogene. This CDR3 contains 15 residues. The CDR3 bases are TGTGCCAGCAGCAAAGATAGGGGACAGAACACTGAAGCTTTCTTT. It translates to CASSKDRGQNTEAFF.

This chain links TRBV7-2 with TRBJ1-5; unclear D gene. This CDR3 has 15 residues. V gave up 1 base and J gave up 2 bases, with 9 bases separating them. From germline, CDR1 is SGHTA and CDR2 FQGNSA. CDR3 sequence: CASSLGQAGNQPQHF. The CDR3 DNA reads as TGTGCCAGCAGCTTAGGGCAGGCAGGCAATCAGCCCCAGCATTTT. Full variable domain (rest looked up from reference TRBV7-2 and TRBJ1-5): GAGVSQSPSNKVTEKGKDVELRCDPISGHTALYWYRQSLGQGLEFLIYFQGNSAPDKSGLPSDRFSAERTGGSVSTLTIQRTQQEDSAVYLCASSLGQAGNQPQHFGDGTRLSIL.

The sample holds one count of this clone. V usage is TRBV7-2 and J usage is TRBJ1-3; maybe TRBD1 (6 bases). The germline V gene encodes CDR1 SGHTA and CDR2 FQGNSA. The length of the CDR3 is 14 residues. V was clipped by 1 base and J by 3 bases, with 7 bases between them. The CDR3 DNA follows: TGTGCCAGCAGCTTAGGGACAGTTGGAAACACCATATATTTT. The encoded protein is CASSLGTVGNTIYF.

This clone was observed many times. This chain connects TRBV5-6 to TRBJ1-2; D remains unclear. Germline V lookup: CDR1 SGHDT, CDR2 YYEEEE. The CDR3 covers 17 residues. Between the trimmed V and J ends, which lost 0 bases and 0 bases, there was a span of 15 bases. DNA of the CDR3: TGTGCCAGCAGCTTGGAAGAGTCGGCAGGAACTAACTATGGCTACACCTTC. Its translation is CASSLEESAGTNYGYTF.

The J gene is TRBJ1-4, the V gene TRBV9; D not certain. Germline V gives CDR1 SGDLS, CDR2 YYNGEE. The CDR3 is made up of 14 amino acids. V was cut by 5 bases and J by 8 bases, with 16 bases left in between. The CDR3 nucleotides are TGTGCCAGCAGACGAGGCGGGCTCGAGGAAAAACTGTTTTTT. This sequence encodes CASRRGGLEEKLFF.

The chain recombines TRBV6-1 with TRBJ2-7; 8 nucleotides match TRBD2. The CDR3 covers 15 residues. Germline V gives CDR1 MNHNS, CDR2 SASEGT. Germline trimming cut 3 bases from V and 0 bases from J; bases unmatched to any gene: 4. DNA for the CDR3: TGTGCCAGCAGTGACGGGCGGGAGGCCTCCTACGAGCAGTACTTC. Protein product: CASSDGREASYEQYF.

The chain combines TRBV19 with TRBJ2-7; D may be TRBD2 (6 bases). Germline CDR1 LNHDA, CDR2 SQIVND (reference sequence). The V gene lost 3 bases and the J gene lost 3 bases, with 27 bases spanning the gap. The CDR3 extends over 19 amino acids. The CDR3 is CASSIKHPVGRDGIYEQYF. CDR3 bases: TGTGCCAGTAGTATCAAACACCCGGTAGGGCGGGATGGTATCTACGAGCAGTACTTC.

The V and J genes are TRBV3-1 (or the pseudogene TRBV3-2) and TRBJ1-5; TRBD1 matches 10 bases. CDR3 size: 16 residues. V shed 6 bases and J 3 bases; nucleotides not matched to a gene: 8. Germline assignment: CDR1 LGHDT and CDR2 YNNKEL (reference sequence). The CDR3 sequence is CASRQTGTGVNQPQHF. CDR3 coding DNA: TGTGCCAGCAGGCAGACCGGGACAGGGGTCAATCAGCCCCAGCATTTT.

The rearrangement links TRBV7-8 to TRBJ2-7; 8 positions agree with TRBD2. Germline CDR1 and CDR2: SGHVS and FQNEAQ. J gave up 4 bases and V 0 bases, and 8 bases lay outside the gene matches. The CDR3 is made up of 16 amino acids. CDR3 region: CASSLAGTGGPYEQYF. The CDR3 bases are TGTGCCAGCAGCTTAGCTGGGACGGGAGGGCCGTACGAGCAGTACTTC. The variable domain in full, with the rest retrieved from reference TRBV7-8 and TRBJ2-7, is GAGVSQSPRYKVAKRGQDVALRCDPISGHVSLFWYQQALGQGPEFLTYFQNEAQLDKSGLPSDRFFAERPEGSVSTLKIQRTQQEDSAVYLCASSLAGTGGPYEQYFGPGTRLTVT.

This chain uses TRBV13 with TRBJ2-1; TRBD2 agrees at 8 bases. Germline V gives CDR1 PRHDT, CDR2 FYEKMQ (reference sequence). Trimming cost V 1 base and J 2 bases; bases outside gene matches: 7. The CDR3 totals 17 residues. CDR3 region: CASSLEDREGPYNEQFF. CDR3 coding DNA: TGTGCCAGCAGCTTAGAGGACCGGGAGGGCCCCTACAATGAGCAGTTCTTC.

The chain couples TRBV24-1 to TRBJ1-5; TRBD1 aligns across 7 bases. This CDR3 comprises 13 residues. With 6 bases clipped from V and 6 bases from J, the junction kept 4 bases outside the gene matches. Germline CDR1 reads KGHDR; CDR2 reads SFDVKD. This CDR3 reads CATSLGTAQPQHF. For the CDR3, the DNA is TGTGCCACCAGTTTGGGGACAGCTCAGCCCCAGCATTTT.

The J gene is TRBJ2-1, the V gene TRBV6-5, with 11 bases aligning to TRBD2. This CDR3 comprises 14 residues. Germline V lookup: CDR1 MNHEY, CDR2 SVGAGI. V was clipped by 7 bases and J by 5 bases; unmatched bases: 4. The CDR3 nucleotides read TGTGCCAGCATGGGACTAGCGGAAAACAATGAGCAGTTCTTC. Translated: CASMGLAENNEQFF.

The chain carries TRBV5-1 and TRBJ2-7, with 11 bases identical to TRBD2. J gave up 5 bases and V 4 bases, and 5 bases lay outside the gene matches. Germline V gene sequence: CDR1 SGHRS, CDR2 YFSETQ. This CDR3 is 14 amino acids long. This CDR3 reads CASSNLAGGDEQYF. As DNA, the CDR3 is TGCGCCAGCAGCAATCTAGCGGGAGGAGACGAGCAGTACTTC.

This clone is a singleton in its sample. V is TRBV4-1 and J is TRBJ2-7, with 10 bases lining up with TRBD1. The CDR3 is made up of 17 amino acids. With V trimmed by 4 bases and J by 2 bases, 11 bases remained unmatched. CDR1 and CDR2 from the germline V gene are MGHRA and YSYEKL. CDR3: CASSRTAGTGETYEQYF. The CDR3 nucleotides are TGCGCCAGCAGCCGCACAGCCGGGACAGGGGAGACCTACGAGCAGTACTTC.

This clone was observed once. The chain uses TRBV2 and TRBJ1-1; 7 bases agree with TRBD1. The V gene end was trimmed by 4 bases and the J gene end by 0 bases; junction bases not matched to a gene: 2. The germline V gene has CDR1 SNHLY and CDR2 FYNNEI. This CDR3 spans 14 amino acids. CDR3 protein: CASSVQGVNTEAFF. CDR3 in DNA: TGTGCCAGCAGTGTTCAGGGGGTGAACACTGAAGCTTTCTTT.

The genes are TRBV4-3 and TRBJ1-4; D possibly corresponds to TRBD1 (6 bases). Trimming pared 1 base from V and 0 bases from J, leaving 18 bases between. Germline loops: CDR1 LGHNA, CDR2 YSLEER. The CDR3 length is 19 residues. CDR3 bases: TGCGCCAGCAGCCAAGCAGGCTCGGGGGGCTTTGCAACTAATGAAAAACTGTTTTTT. Protein product: CASSQAGSGGFATNEKLFF.